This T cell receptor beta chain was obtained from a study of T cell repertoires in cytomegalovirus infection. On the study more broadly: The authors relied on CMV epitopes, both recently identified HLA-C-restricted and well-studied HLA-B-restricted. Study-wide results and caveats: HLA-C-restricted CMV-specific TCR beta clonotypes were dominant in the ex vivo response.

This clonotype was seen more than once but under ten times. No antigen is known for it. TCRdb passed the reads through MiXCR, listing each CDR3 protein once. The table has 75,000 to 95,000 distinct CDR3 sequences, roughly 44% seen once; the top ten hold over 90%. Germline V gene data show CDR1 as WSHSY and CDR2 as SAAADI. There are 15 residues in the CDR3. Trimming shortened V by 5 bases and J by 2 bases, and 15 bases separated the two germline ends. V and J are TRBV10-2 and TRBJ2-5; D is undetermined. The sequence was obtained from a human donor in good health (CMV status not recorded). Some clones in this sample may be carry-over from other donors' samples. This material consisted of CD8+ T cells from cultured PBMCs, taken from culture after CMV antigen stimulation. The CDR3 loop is CASSPGPETQETQYF. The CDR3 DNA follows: TGCGCCAGCAGTCCAGGACCAGAGACTCAAGAGACCCAGTACTTC.